One and the same sample provided the 29 T cell receptor beta chains below, sequenced in a study of T-cell memory formation after mild COVID-19. One entry per CDR3 protein results from TCRdb running MiXCR on the 5' RACE reads. In the table there are tens of thousands of distinct CDR3 sequences, more than 20% of which are singletons. The sample consisted of PBMCs or a T cell subset sorted from them (not recorded which). The receptors originated from an adult who had mild COVID-19 (a few samples of this study predate the infection). Cell type and time point are not known.

The J gene is TRBJ2-3, the V gene TRBV19; possible D gene TRBD2, 6 bases. Trimming shortened V by 8 bases and J by 5 bases, and 14 bases separated the two germline ends. CDR1 and CDR2 from the germline V gene are LNHDA and SQIVND (reference sequence). This CDR3 is built from 13 residues. The CDR3 sequence is CASALARGDTQYF. DNA for the CDR3: TGTGCCAGTGCACTGGCGCGGGGAGATACGCAGTATTTT.

At least ten counts were recorded for this clonotype. The chain carries TRBV30 and TRBJ2-1; a weak D match, TRBD1 (5 bases). CDR3 length: 14 residues. Germline V gene data show CDR1 as GTSNPN and CDR2 as SVGIG (reference sequence). Trimming removed 2 bases at V and 6 bases at J, with 14 bases between. The CDR3 protein is CAWSRKGRLNEQFF. Written as DNA, the CDR3 is TGTGCCTGGAGTAGGAAGGGGCGTCTCAATGAGCAGTTCTTC.

In its sample, this clonotype was seen many times. This chain joins TRBV19 and TRBJ2-7; D is undetermined. Germline-derived CDR1 and CDR2 are LNHDA and SQIVND (reference sequence). The CDR3 spans 15 residues. The V gene lost 3 bases and the J gene lost 0 bases, with 12 bases spanning the gap. CDR3 sequence reads: CASSIGTQSSYEQYF. The CDR3 bases are TGTGCCAGTAGTATTGGAACTCAAAGCTCCTACGAGCAGTACTTC.

This clonotype occurred many times. The DNA of the CDR3 is TGTGCCAGCACTCACCGCGGGCACATTCAGTACTTC. It encodes CASTHRGHIQYF. The chain recombines TRBV6-2 or TRBV6-3 with TRBJ2-4; possible D gene TRBD2, 5 bases. CDR1 is MNHEY, CDR2 SVGEGT, per germline. Deletions cut 7 bases from V and 8 bases from J, with 12 bases between. This CDR3 is 12 amino acids long.

In this sample, this clonotype turned up many times. The chain employs TRBV7-9 and TRBJ1-3; D gene unclear. The germline gives CDR1 SEHNR, CDR2 FQNEAQ (reference sequence). This CDR3 is 18 amino acids long. V was clipped by 8 bases and J by 0 bases, with 23 bases between them. CDR3 sequence reads: CASSQSSSRIISGNTIYF. The CDR3 bases are TGTGCCAGCTCCCAATCCTCAAGCCGGATAATCTCTGGAAACACCATATATTTT.

Judged by abundance, this clonotype is medium-sized. CDR3 residues: CASSYTGSREKLFF. In DNA form, the CDR3 reads TGTGCCAGCAGCTACACAGGGTCTCGCGAAAAACTGTTTTTT. The rearrangement uses TRBV5-6 and TRBJ1-4; maybe TRBD1 (6 bases). The germline V and J ends were trimmed by 3 bases and 8 bases, with 14 bases remaining between them. The CDR3 has 14 amino acids. Germline-derived CDR1 and CDR2 are SGHDT and YYEEEE.

V gene TRBV6-5 combines with J gene TRBJ1-2; 7 nucleotides match TRBD1. V lost 6 bases and J lost 6; bases outside the gene matches: 7. CDR3 length: 13 amino acids. Germline-derived CDR1 and CDR2 are MNHEY and SVGAGI. The CDR3 is CASSHDRVHGYTF. Here the CDR3 DNA reads TGTGCCAGCAGCCACGACAGGGTTCATGGCTACACCTTC.

This clonotype was counted at least ten times. This sequence joins TRBV5-1 and TRBJ2-3; D possibly corresponds to TRBD1 (5 bases). Germline loops: CDR1 SGHRS, CDR2 YFSETQ. There are 15 residues in the CDR3. V was shortened by 0 bases and J by 1 base, with 9 bases between the two germline ends. CDR3 sequence (DNA): TGCGCCAGCAGCTTGGAGGGGTTCGGCACAGATACGCAGTATTTT. It translates to CASSLEGFGTDTQYF.

The CDR3 loop reads CASSDRGNYGYTF. CDR3 DNA: TGTGCCAGCAGCGACAGGGGAAACTATGGCTACACCTTC. The J gene is TRBJ1-2, the V gene TRBV12-3 or TRBV12-4, with 8 positions matching TRBD1. Germline trimming cut 6 bases from V and 2 bases from J; bases unmatched to any gene: 2. The CDR3 covers 13 residues.

This clonotype has at least ten counts. This sequence joins TRBV20-1 and TRBJ2-7, with D tentatively TRBD1 (5 bases). Trimming took 4 bases from V and 6 from J, leaving 10 bases between them. Germline lookup yields CDR1 DFQATT and CDR2 SNEGSKA (reference sequence). The CDR3 spans 11 residues. CDR3 amino acids: CSATGQIEQYF. DNA for the CDR3: TGCAGTGCTACCGGACAAATCGAGCAGTACTTC.

This clonotype was recorded many times. V is TRBV6-5 and J is TRBJ2-1; possible D gene TRBD1, 6 bases. Per germline, CDR1 MNHEY and CDR2 SVGAGI. This CDR3 comprises 15 residues. The V and J ends lost 0 bases and 8 bases respectively, with 14 bases between them. Here the CDR3 reads CASSYSGRKGDEQFF. The CDR3 region has the DNA TGTGCCAGCAGTTACTCGGGCAGGAAGGGGGATGAGCAGTTCTTC.

The chain combines TRBV5-6 with TRBJ1-2, with 8 nucleotides matching TRBD1. Germline lookup yields CDR1 SGHDT and CDR2 YYEEEE. V dropped 5 bases and J dropped 6; count of bases not matched to a gene: 18. The CDR3 consists of 17 residues. The CDR3 region is CASSGSRVDRATDGYTF. Here the CDR3 DNA reads TGTGCCAGCAGTGGATCCCGGGTGGACAGGGCTACCGATGGCTACACCTTC.

Many counts were recorded for this clonotype. This chain connects TRBV20-1 to TRBJ2-7; D might be TRBD1 (5 bases). Germline values: CDR1 DFQATT, CDR2 SNEGSKA (reference sequence). The CDR3 spans 14 residues. Between the trimmed V and J ends, which lost 5 bases and 1 base, there was a span of 15 bases. CDR3 bases: TGCAGTGCTCCAAGTAGGGGAAGGTCCTACGAGCAGTACTTC. Protein sequence: CSAPSRGRSYEQYF.

This clonotype was recorded many times. The chain carries TRBV9 and TRBJ2-7; D may be TRBD1 (5 bases). There are 14 residues in the CDR3. Germline V gene sequence: CDR1 SGDLS, CDR2 YYNGEE. V lost 0 bases and J 7 bases, leaving 14 bases between the germline ends. CDR3 DNA sequence: TGTGCCAGCAGCGTAGATGCCCTCAAGGGGGAGCAGTACTTC. It specifies CASSVDALKGEQYF. Based on the CDR3 plus reference TRBV9 and TRBJ2-7, the full variable domain is DSGVTQTPKHLITATGQRVTLRCSPRSGDLSVYWYQQSLDQGLQFLIQYYNGEERAKGNILERFSAQQFPDLHSELNLSSLELGDSALYFCASSVDALKGEQYFGPGTRLTVT.

This clonotype was seen at least ten times. The chain has TRBV7-9 and TRBJ2-5, with TRBD1 matching over 7 bases. The V segment lost 5 bases and the J segment 4 bases; nucleotides outside the gene matches: 13. The CDR3 is made up of 16 amino acids. Germline loops: CDR1 SEHNR, CDR2 FQNEAQ (reference sequence). The CDR3, as DNA: TGTGCCAGCAGCGAAACTCAGGGGGTAGGGGGAGAGACCCAGTACTTC. This encodes CASSETQGVGGETQYF.

The rearrangement joins TRBV29-1 to TRBJ2-7, with D possibly TRBD2 on 5 matching bases. CDR3 size: 12 residues. Per germline, CDR1 SQVTM and CDR2 ANQGSEA. V lost 6 bases to trimming and J lost 2 bases, with 11 bases between them. The CDR3: CSVKSGPYEQYF. CDR3 DNA: TGCAGCGTCAAAAGCGGCCCCTACGAGCAGTACTTC.

This clonotype was counted many times. The chain links TRBV5-1 to TRBJ2-3; perhaps TRBD2 as D (6 bases). Germline assignment: CDR1 SGHRS and CDR2 YFSETQ. With 6 bases removed from V and 1 base from J, the gap between germline ends came to 9 bases. The CDR3 covers 13 residues. The CDR3 protein is CASKASGTDTQYF. CDR3 sequence (DNA): TGCGCCAGCAAGGCTAGCGGCACAGATACGCAGTATTTT.

This clonotype was observed at least ten times. The chain uses TRBV4-3 and TRBJ1-6, with 10 positions matching TRBD1. The V and J ends lost 7 bases and 7 bases, in that order; junction bases with no gene match: 4. The CDR3 has 14 amino acids. The germline CDR1 and CDR2 sequences are LGHNA and YSLEER. DNA of the CDR3: TGCGCCAGCACAGAGGGACAGGGGAATTCACCCCTCCACTTT. Its translation: CASTEGQGNSPLHF.

This clonotype was observed many times. The chain has TRBV14 and TRBJ2-1, with no clear D. Germline assignment: CDR1 SGHDN and CDR2 FVKESK. The ends were cut back, 4 bases at V and 7 bases at J, with 8 bases in the middle. The CDR3 extends over 12 amino acids. In DNA, the CDR3 is TGTGCCAGCAGCCCACAATGGAATGAGCAGTTCTTC. It yields the protein CASSPQWNEQFF. Together with reference TRBV14 and TRBJ2-1, the CDR3 gives the full variable domain: EAGVTQFPSHSVIEKGQTVTLRCDPISGHDNLYWYRRVMGKEIKFLLHFVKESKQDESGMPNNRFLAERTGGTYSTLKVQPAELEDSGVYFCASSPQWNEQFFGPGTRLTVL.

This clonotype was detected many times. J is TRBJ1-2 and V is TRBV7-2; D gene uncertain. Looked up from germline, CDR1 is SGHTA and CDR2 is FQGNSA. V was clipped by 5 bases and J by 0 bases, with 16 bases between them. The CDR3 contains 16 residues. The CDR3 region has the DNA TGTGCCAGCAGCCGAATCGCGGGAGGAGCTAACTATGGCTACACCTTC. This translates into CASSRIAGGANYGYTF.

This clonotype was detected ten times or more. The chain joins TRBV7-9 to TRBJ1-6; D is possibly TRBD1 (6 bases). Deletions cut 7 bases from V and 7 bases from J, with 17 bases between. Germline V gives CDR1 SEHNR, CDR2 FQNEAQ (reference sequence). The CDR3 contains 15 residues. The CDR3 coding sequence is TGTGCCAGCACCTCGTCCCAGGGGAGGAATTCACCCCTCCACTTT. This gives the protein CASTSSQGRNSPLHF. Drawing the rest from reference TRBV7-9 and TRBJ1-6, the complete variable domain is DTGVSQNPRHKITKRGQNVTFRCDPISEHNRLYWYRQTLGQGPEFLTYFQNEAQLEKSRLLSDRFSAERPKGSFSTLEIQRTEQGDSAMYLCASTSSQGRNSPLHFGNGTRLTVT.

Ten or more counts support this clonotype. The chain joins TRBV5-1 to TRBJ2-1; D might be TRBD1 (5 bases). Between the trimmed V and J ends, which lost 6 bases and 7 bases, there was a span of 14 bases. Germline V gene sequence: CDR1 SGHRS, CDR2 YFSETQ. The CDR3 is 13 amino acids. As DNA, the CDR3 is TGCGCCAGCAAACAGGATGGGGCAAATGAGCAGTTCTTC. Its translation is CASKQDGANEQFF.

This sequence joins TRBV5-1 and TRBJ2-2, with TRBD2 matching over 7 bases. Germline trimming cut 7 bases from V and 0 bases from J; bases unmatched to any gene: 6. Germline V gives CDR1 SGHRS, CDR2 YFSETQ. The CDR3 has 15 residues. CDR3 protein: CASLGAGANTGELFF. The DNA of the CDR3 is TGCGCCAGCCTCGGGGCGGGAGCGAACACCGGGGAGCTGTTTTTT.

In this sample, this clonotype turned up many times. The chain joins TRBV4-2 to TRBJ2-1; 7 bases are a match to TRBD2. The CDR3 sequence is 15 residues long. Germline lookup yields CDR1 LGHNA and CDR2 YNFKEQ. V lost 0 bases, J lost 8 bases, and 7 bases stayed unmatched. The CDR3 sequence is CASSQDGGSGDEQFF. Written as DNA, the CDR3 is TGTGCCAGCAGCCAAGACGGGGGGAGCGGCGATGAGCAGTTCTTC.

This clonotype was seen at least ten times. The J gene is TRBJ2-7, the V gene TRBV7-2, with D perhaps being TRBD1 or TRBD2 (5 bases each). V was trimmed by 5 bases and J by 0 bases, leaving 17 bases between them. Germline V gene lookup returns CDR1 SGHTA and CDR2 FQGNSA. This CDR3 contains 16 residues. This chain's CDR3 is CASSNLLRDGSYEQYF. CDR3 nucleotides: TGTGCCAGCAGCAATCTCCTCCGGGACGGCTCCTACGAGCAGTACTTC.

This clonotype was recorded at least ten times. The chain employs TRBV5-1 and TRBJ2-7, with D perhaps matching TRBD2 (6 bases). The V gene lost 3 bases and the J gene lost 0 bases, with 13 bases spanning the gap. The CDR3 loop spans 15 amino acids. Per germline, CDR1 SGHRS and CDR2 YFSETQ. The CDR3, as DNA: TGCGCCAGCAGCTCTTCTCGGGGGAGCTCCTACGAGCAGTACTTC. Protein: CASSSSRGSSYEQYF.

This clonotype was counted at least ten times. This rearrangement joins TRBV5-5 to TRBJ2-3; D not resolved. Trimming stripped 0 bases from V and 2 bases from J, with 7 bases between. This CDR3 region has 14 residues. Germline V lookup: CDR1 SGHKS, CDR2 YYEKEE (reference sequence). DNA of the CDR3: TGTGCCAGCAGCTTGGAGCGTCTCACAGATACGCAGTATTTT. Its translation: CASSLERLTDTQYF.

This clonotype was observed many times. The chain links TRBV20-1 to TRBJ2-5, with 8 nucleotides matching TRBD1. The germline CDR1 and CDR2 sequences are DFQATT and SNEGSKA (reference sequence). The CDR3 is 16 amino acids. CDR3 region: CSAQGGRGRVGETQYF. CDR3 coding DNA: TGCAGCGCACAGGGGGGCAGGGGGCGCGTTGGAGAGACCCAGTACTTC.

This clonotype has at least ten counts. The chain joins TRBV18 to TRBJ1-1; possibly TRBD1 for D (6 bases). The V and J ends lost 4 bases and 2 bases respectively, with 8 bases between them. The CDR3 sequence is 13 residues long. The germline CDR1 and CDR2 sequences are KGHSH and LQKENI. The CDR3 coding sequence is TGTGCCAGCTCACGGGACATAAACACTGAAGCTTTCTTT. Translating gives CASSRDINTEAFF.